This is a list of T cell receptor beta chains from one sample in a study of human T cells and chemical hapten exposure. TCRdb re-analysed the RACE reads in MiXCR, keeping a single row per CDR3 protein. The data show about 260,000 distinct CDR3 sequences, over 8% seen once. The sample here was whole blood, taken in connection with sensitization to the hapten diphenylcyclopropenone (DPC). These receptors were obtained from a woman in her 40s with alopecia areata. Some clones in this sample may be carry-over from other donors' samples. CDR3s include the opening cysteine and the closing phenylalanine or tryptophan. The order of the fields is clone size, V gene, J gene, D gene, CDR3 protein, CDR3 DNA. A D gene is named only where the DNA matches it firmly. Not all rows give a size; the values are once, few, many and, for expanded clones, a class.

abundance: few
v_gene: TRBV9
j_gene: TRBJ2-2
d_gene: TRBD2
CDR3aa: CASTVGLAGDTGELFF
CDR3nt: TGTGCCAGCACCGTAGGACTAGCCGGGGACACCGGGGAGCTGTTTTTT

abundance: NA
v_gene: TRBV12-3/TRBV12-4
j_gene: TRBJ2-2
d_gene: TRBD2
CDR3aa: CASRLLAGYGTGELFF
CDR3nt: TGTGCCAGCAGGTTACTAGCGGGATACGGCACCGGGGAGCTGTTTTTT

abundance: few
v_gene: TRBV4-3
j_gene: TRBJ2-3
d_gene: TRBD2
CDR3aa: CASSQGAGGPSDTQYF
CDR3nt: TGCGCCAGCAGCCAAGGAGCGGGAGGGCCTTCAGATACGCAGTATTTT

abundance: many
v_gene: TRBV9
j_gene: TRBJ2-7
d_gene: TRBD2
CDR3aa: CASSVSVLAGGPEQYF
CDR3nt: TGTGCCAGCAGCGTAAGTGTCCTAGCGGGAGGACCCGAGCAGTACTTC

abundance: many
v_gene: TRBV7-2
j_gene: TRBJ2-3
d_gene: NA
CDR3aa: CASSVVASSADTQYF
CDR3nt: TGTGCCAGCAGCGTAGTGGCTAGTTCCGCAGATACGCAGTATTTT

abundance: many
v_gene: TRBV20-1
j_gene: TRBJ1-1
d_gene: NA
CDR3aa: CSASGRGTEAFF
CDR3nt: TGCAGTGCTTCTGGACGAGGGACTGAAGCTTTCTTT

abundance: few
v_gene: TRBV20-1
j_gene: TRBJ1-5
d_gene: NA
CDR3aa: CSARPPGTNNQPQHF
CDR3nt: TGCAGTGCTAGACCTCCGGGGACGAACAATCAGCCCCAGCATTTT

abundance: few
v_gene: TRBV28
j_gene: TRBJ1-2
d_gene: TRBD1
CDR3aa: CASGQGVYGYTF
CDR3nt: TGTGCCAGCGGACAGGGGGTTTATGGCTACACCTTC

abundance: NA
v_gene: TRBV29-1
j_gene: TRBJ2-1
d_gene: TRBD1
CDR3aa: CSVDPGTGRYNEQFF
CDR3nt: TGCAGCGTTGATCCCGGGACAGGGCGTTACAATGAGCAGTTCTTC

abundance: NA
v_gene: TRBV4-3
j_gene: TRBJ1-1
d_gene: NA
CDR3aa: CASSQERVMDTEAFF
CDR3nt: TGCGCCAGCAGCCAAGAACGAGTTATGGACACTGAAGCTTTCTTT

abundance: many
v_gene: TRBV29-1
j_gene: TRBJ1-1
d_gene: NA
CDR3aa: CSAGRLNTEAFF
CDR3nt: TGCAGCGCCGGACGGTTGAACACTGAAGCTTTCTTT

abundance: few
v_gene: TRBV4-3
j_gene: TRBJ2-4
d_gene: NA
CDR3aa: CASSPSPPRNIQYF
CDR3nt: TGCGCCAGCAGCCCTAGTCCCCCCAGAAACATTCAGTACTTC

abundance: few
v_gene: TRBV6-5
j_gene: TRBJ2-7
d_gene: NA
CDR3aa: CASSYRDRTYEQYF
CDR3nt: TGTGCCAGCAGTTACAGAGACAGGACCTACGAGCAGTACTTC

abundance: many
v_gene: TRBV6-6
j_gene: TRBJ2-7
d_gene: TRBD2
CDR3aa: CASSYFGGTTMGDYEQYF
CDR3nt: TGTGCCAGCAGTTACTTTGGCGGGACTACCATGGGGGACTACGAGCAGTACTTC

abundance: NA
v_gene: TRBV4-3
j_gene: TRBJ1-5
d_gene: NA
CDR3aa: CASSQDLRANQPQHF
CDR3nt: TGCGCCAGCAGCCAAGATTTGAGGGCAAATCAGCCCCAGCATTTT

abundance: many
v_gene: TRBV7-9
j_gene: TRBJ1-1
d_gene: NA
CDR3aa: CASSLSAGNTEAFF
CDR3nt: TGTGCCAGCAGCTTATCCGCGGGGAACACTGAAGCTTTCTTT

abundance: many
v_gene: TRBV28
j_gene: TRBJ2-3
d_gene: TRBD2
CDR3aa: CASSFSGRGTDTQYF
CDR3nt: TGTGCCAGCAGTTTCAGCGGGAGAGGGACAGATACGCAGTATTTT

abundance: many
v_gene: TRBV7-3
j_gene: TRBJ2-1
d_gene: TRBD1
CDR3aa: CASSSPTGTFLRHNEQFF
CDR3nt: TGTGCCAGCAGCTCCCCGACAGGGACCTTCCTTAGACACAATGAGCAGTTCTTC

abundance: NA
v_gene: TRBV4-2
j_gene: TRBJ2-7
d_gene: TRBD2
CDR3aa: CASSQEIRGLAGEDEQYF
CDR3nt: TGTGCCAGCAGCCAAGAGATAAGAGGACTAGCGGGAGAAGACGAGCAGTACTTC

abundance: NA
v_gene: TRBV3-2
j_gene: TRBJ2-1
d_gene: NA
CDR3aa: CASSHGLAGADEQFF
CDR3nt: TGTGCCAGCAGCCACGGACTAGCGGGAGCGGATGAGCAGTTCTTC

abundance: few
v_gene: TRBV14
j_gene: TRBJ2-7
d_gene: NA
CDR3aa: CASSYTFTGSEQYF
CDR3nt: TGTGCCAGCAGCTACACTTTTACAGGGAGCGAGCAGTACTTC

abundance: many
v_gene: TRBV20-1
j_gene: TRBJ2-1
d_gene: TRBD2
CDR3aa: CSAAPHLTSGRAWGNEQFF
CDR3nt: TGCAGTGCTGCCCCCCATCTGACTAGCGGGAGGGCCTGGGGTAATGAGCAGTTCTTC

abundance: few
v_gene: TRBV29-1
j_gene: TRBJ1-1
d_gene: NA
CDR3aa: CSSKRLMNTEAFF
CDR3nt: TGCAGCTCAAAGAGGTTGATGAACACTGAAGCTTTCTTT